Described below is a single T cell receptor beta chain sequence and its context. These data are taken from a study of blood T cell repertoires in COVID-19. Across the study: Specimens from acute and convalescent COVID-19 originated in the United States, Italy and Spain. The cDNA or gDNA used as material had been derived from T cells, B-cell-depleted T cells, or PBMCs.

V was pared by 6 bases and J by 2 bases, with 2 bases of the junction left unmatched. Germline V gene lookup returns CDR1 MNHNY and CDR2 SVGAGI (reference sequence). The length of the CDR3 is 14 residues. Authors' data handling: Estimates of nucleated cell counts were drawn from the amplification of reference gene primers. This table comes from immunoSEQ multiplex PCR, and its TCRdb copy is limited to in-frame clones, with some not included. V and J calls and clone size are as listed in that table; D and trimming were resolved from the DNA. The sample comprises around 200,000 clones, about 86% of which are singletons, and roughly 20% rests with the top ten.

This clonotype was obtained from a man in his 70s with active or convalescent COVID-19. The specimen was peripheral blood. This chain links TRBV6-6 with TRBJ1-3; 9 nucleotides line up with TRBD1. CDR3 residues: CASRTGGPGNTIYF. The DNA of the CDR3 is TGTGCCAGCAGAACAGGGGGCCCTGGAAACACCATATATTTT.